A selection of T cell receptor beta chains follows, all from one sample in a study of T cell changes during pregnancy in multiple sclerosis. Assay used: immunoSEQ multiplex PCR; TCRdb lists only in-frame clones, some missing. The table has approximately 44,000 clones, approximately 90% seen once. The material sequenced was CD4+ T cells from peripheral blood mononuclear cells, taken before pregnancy. The receptors come from a female donor with multiple sclerosis, enrolled in a pregnancy study. CDR3s include the opening cysteine and the closing phenylalanine or tryptophan. A D gene is named only where the DNA matches it firmly. For some rows the clone size is stated as once, few or many, or as a class when expanded; others skip it.

size | J | D | V | DNA | CDR3
NA | TRBJ1-1 | NA | TRBV28 | TGTGCCACAACCCGGGGGGGGCTGAACACTGAAGCTTTCTTT | CATTRGGLNTEAFF
NA | TRBJ2-3 | TRBD2 | TRBV19 | TGTGCCAGTAGGCTAAGCGGGAGGGCCGTAACAGATACGCAGTATTTT | CASRLSGRAVTDTQYF
NA | TRBJ1-1 | NA | TRBV18 | TGTGCCAGCTCACGAGAAGGGAGGGGAGCTTTCTTT | CASSREGRGAFF
NA | TRBJ1-1 | NA | TRBV5-4 | TGTGCCAGCACCTCACAGGGTTCCGCTGAAGCTTTCTTT | CASTSQGSAEAFF
NA | TRBJ1-2 | TRBD1 | TRBV6-1 | TGTGCCAGCGGGGACAGGGGCTCTTCTAACTATGGCTACACCTTC | CASGDRGSSNYGYTF
NA | TRBJ2-1 | TRBD2 | TRBV9 | TGTGCCAGCAGCCCCCGGGGGGACTCCTACAATGAGCAGTTCTTC | CASSPRGDSYNEQFF
NA | TRBJ2-3 | TRBD2 | TRBV14 | TGTGCCAGCAGCCAAGTATCGGGCAGAGGGAGGGCTACAGATACGCAGTATTTT | CASSQVSGRGRATDTQYF
NA | TRBJ2-3 | TRBD1 | TRBV6-5 | TGTGCCAGCAGTTTCCAGACAGGGGGGAAGGATACGCAGTATTTT | CASSFQTGGKDTQYF
NA | TRBJ1-2 | NA | TRBV7-2 | TGTGCCAGCAGCCGAGATGGACCGAGGGAGGAAGGCTACACCTTC | CASSRDGPREEGYTF
NA | TRBJ2-1 | TRBD1 | TRBV11-2 | TGTGCCAGCAGCTCGTACAGGGGGGCAGACAATGAGCAGTTCTTC | CASSSYRGADNEQFF
NA | TRBJ2-3 | TRBD2 | TRBV12-5 | TGTGCTAGTGGTTTGGGGGCCGGTGCGGGGGTCACAGATACGCAGTATTTT | CASGLGAGAGVTDTQYF
NA | TRBJ2-1 | TRBD2 | TRBV7-9 | TGTGCCAGCAGCCCAACGACTAGCGGGAGTGTGTCAACCTACAATGAGCAGTTCTTC | CASSPTTSGSVSTYNEQFF
NA | TRBJ2-3 | TRBD2 | TRBV11-3 | TGTGCCAGCAGCCCGGGGACTAGCGGGTTCACAGATACGCAGTATTTT | CASSPGTSGFTDTQYF
NA | TRBJ1-1 | NA | TRBV7-2 | TGTGCCAGCGGATTGGGACATTCGAACACTGAAGCTTTCTTT | CASGLGHSNTEAFF
NA | TRBJ1-4 | NA | TRBV4-1 | TGCGCCAGCAGCAACGCCCGGGCTTCGGGAGAAAAACTGTTTTTT | CASSNARASGEKLFF
NA | TRBJ1-2 | TRBD1 | TRBV2 | TGTGCCAGCAGGAGGACAGGGGGAAACTATGGCCACACCTTC | CASRRTGGNYGHTF
few | TRBJ1-6 | TRBD1 | TRBV5-1 | TGCGCCAGCAGAGTTGGGACAGGGGCACCCAGTGTCCTCCACTTT | CASRVGTGAPSVLHF
NA | TRBJ2-6 | TRBD2 | TRBV4-3 | TGCGCCAGCAGCCAAGAACGGGGGGCTGGGGCCAACGTCCTGACTTTC | CASSQERGAGANVLTF
once | TRBJ1-1 | NA | TRBV19 | TGTGCCAGTAGCCCTATTCTGGACAGAATGAACACTGAAGCTTTCTTT | CASSPILDRMNTEAFF
NA | TRBJ1-1 | NA | TRBV5-1 | TGCGCCAGCAGCGCCCTACAGGGTGGGGAAGCTTTCTTT | CASSALQGGEAFF
NA | TRBJ1-2 | TRBD1 | TRBV5-4 | TGTGCCAGCAGCCAAGGACAGGGGCGATACTATGGCTACACCTTC | CASSQGQGRYYGYTF
few | TRBJ2-1 | NA | TRBV7-9 | TGTGCCAGCAGCCCACAGCCCGTGCAGTTCTTC | CASSPQPVQFF
NA | TRBJ2-7 | NA | TRBV6-5 | TGTGCCAGCAGTTACTCCTTGACCAGGCCCTACGAGCAGTACTTC | CASSYSLTRPYEQYF
NA | TRBJ2-4 | TRBD1 | TRBV9 | TGTGCCAGCAGCGTTGGGGGGAGTGGCGGGACAGGGTTAAACATTCAGTACTTC | CASSVGGSGGTGLNIQYF
NA | TRBJ2-7 | TRBD1 | TRBV5-5 | TGTGCCAGCAGCTTGGCAGGGGGCTGGGGCTACGAGCAGTACTTC | CASSLAGGWGYEQYF
NA | TRBJ2-7 | TRBD1 | TRBV7-2 | TGTGCCAGCAGCTGGGCCCGGGACAGGGGTAGATACGAGCAGTACTTC | CASSWARDRGRYEQYF
once | TRBJ1-2 | NA | TRBV6-5 | TGTGCCAGCAGACGGCGGAGCTATGGCTACACCTTC | CASRRRSYGYTF
NA | TRBJ2-5 | NA | TRBV5-5 | TGTGCCAGCATCCCTTTCGGAAAGACAGTATCAGAGACCCAGTACTTC | CASIPFGKTVSETQYF
once | TRBJ1-5 | NA | TRBV5-5 | TGTGCCAGCAGCTTGTCTACATATAGTGTGGGAGACGGCAATCAGCCCCAGCATTTT | CASSLSTYSVGDGNQPQHF
NA | TRBJ2-1 | TRBD1 | TRBV28 | TGTGCCAGCAGTTTAGGGGGACAGACCTACAATGAGCAGTTCTTC | CASSLGGQTYNEQFF
NA | TRBJ2-2 | TRBD1 | TRBV19 | TGTGCCAGTACCCAAGACAGGGGGCGGCCCGGGGAGCTGTTTTTT | CASTQDRGRPGELFF
NA | TRBJ1-1 | TRBD1 | TRBV7-9 | TGTGCCAGCAGCGCGCAACAGGGGGCCAACACTGAAGCTTTCTTT | CASSAQQGANTEAFF
NA | TRBJ2-5 | NA | TRBV28 | TGTGCCAGCAGTTTACGGTCCGGGGAGGAGACCCAGTACTTC | CASSLRSGEETQYF